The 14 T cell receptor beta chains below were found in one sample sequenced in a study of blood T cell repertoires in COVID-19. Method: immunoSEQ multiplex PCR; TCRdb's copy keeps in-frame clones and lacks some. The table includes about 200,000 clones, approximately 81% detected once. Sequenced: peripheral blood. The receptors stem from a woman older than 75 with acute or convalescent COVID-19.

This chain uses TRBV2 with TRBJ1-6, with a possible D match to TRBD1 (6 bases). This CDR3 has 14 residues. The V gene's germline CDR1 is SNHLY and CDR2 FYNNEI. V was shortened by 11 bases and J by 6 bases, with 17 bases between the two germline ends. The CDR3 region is CAGAVEGGNSPLHF. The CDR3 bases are TGTGCCGGAGCAGTGGAAGGGGGTAATTCACCCCTCCACTTT.

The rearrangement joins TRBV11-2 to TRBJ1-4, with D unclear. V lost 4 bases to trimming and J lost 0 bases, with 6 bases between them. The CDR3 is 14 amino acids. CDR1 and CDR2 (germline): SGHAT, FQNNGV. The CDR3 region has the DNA TGTGCCAGCAGCTATATCGCAACTAATGAAAAACTGTTTTTT. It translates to CASSYIATNEKLFF.

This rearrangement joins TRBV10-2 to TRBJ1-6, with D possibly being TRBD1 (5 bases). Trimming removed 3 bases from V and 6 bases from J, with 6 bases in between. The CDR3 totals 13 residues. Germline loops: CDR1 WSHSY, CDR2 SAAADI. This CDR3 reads CASSEQVNSPLHF. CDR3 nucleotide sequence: TGCGCCAGCAGTGAACAGGTTAATTCACCCCTCCACTTT.

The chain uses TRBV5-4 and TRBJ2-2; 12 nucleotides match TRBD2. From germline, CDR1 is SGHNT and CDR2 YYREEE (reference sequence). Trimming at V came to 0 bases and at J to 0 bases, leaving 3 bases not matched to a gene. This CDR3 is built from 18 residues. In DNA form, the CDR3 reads TGTGCCAGCAGCTTGGCTAGCGGGAGGGCCGCGAACACCGGGGAGCTGTTTTTT. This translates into CASSLASGRAANTGELFF. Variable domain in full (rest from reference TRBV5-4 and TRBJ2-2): ETGVTQSPTHLIKTRGQQVTLRCSSQSGHNTVSWYQQALGQGPQFIFQYYREEENGRGNFPPRFSGLQFPNYSSELNVNALELDDSALYLCASSLASGRAANTGELFFGEGSRLTVL.

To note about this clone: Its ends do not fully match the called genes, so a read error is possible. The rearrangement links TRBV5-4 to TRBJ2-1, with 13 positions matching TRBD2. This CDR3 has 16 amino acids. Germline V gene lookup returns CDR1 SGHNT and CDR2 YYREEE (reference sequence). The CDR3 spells CASSLGLAGTYNEQFF. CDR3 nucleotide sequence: TGTGCCAGCAGTTTGGGACTAGCGGGAACCTACAATGAGCAGTTCTTC.

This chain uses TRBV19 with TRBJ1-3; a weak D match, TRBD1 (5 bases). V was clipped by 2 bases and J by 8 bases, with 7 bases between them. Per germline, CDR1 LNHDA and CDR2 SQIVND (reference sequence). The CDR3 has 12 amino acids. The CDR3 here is CASSIRGYTIYF. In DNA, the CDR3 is TGTGCCAGTAGTATAAGGGGATACACCATATATTTT.

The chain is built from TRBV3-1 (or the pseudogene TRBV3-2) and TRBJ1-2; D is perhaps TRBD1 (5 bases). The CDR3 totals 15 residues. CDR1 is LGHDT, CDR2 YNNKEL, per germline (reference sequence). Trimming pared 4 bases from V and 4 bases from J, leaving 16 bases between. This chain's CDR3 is CASSPLRQMAYGYTF. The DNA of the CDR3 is TGTGCCAGCAGCCCCCTTAGACAGATGGCCTATGGCTACACCTTC.

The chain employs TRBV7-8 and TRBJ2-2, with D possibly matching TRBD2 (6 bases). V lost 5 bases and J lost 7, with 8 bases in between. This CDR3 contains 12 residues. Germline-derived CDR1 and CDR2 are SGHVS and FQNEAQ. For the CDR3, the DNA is TGTGCCAGCAGCGTGGAGGGCGGGGAGCTGTTTTTT. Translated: CASSVEGGELFF.

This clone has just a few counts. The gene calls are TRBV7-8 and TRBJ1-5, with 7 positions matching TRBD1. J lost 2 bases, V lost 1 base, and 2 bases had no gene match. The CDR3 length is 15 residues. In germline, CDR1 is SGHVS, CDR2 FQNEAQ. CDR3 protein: CASSLDRGGNQPQHF. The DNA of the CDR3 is TGTGCCAGCAGCTTAGACAGGGGCGGCAATCAGCCCCAGCATTTT.

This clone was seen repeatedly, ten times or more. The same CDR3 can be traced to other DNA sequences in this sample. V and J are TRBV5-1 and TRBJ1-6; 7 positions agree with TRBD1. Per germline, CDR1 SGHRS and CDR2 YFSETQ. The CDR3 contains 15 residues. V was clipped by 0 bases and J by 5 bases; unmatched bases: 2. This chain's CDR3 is CASSLGQGNNSPLHF. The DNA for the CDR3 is TGCGCCAGCAGCTTGGGACAGGGAAATAATTCACCCCTCCACTTT.

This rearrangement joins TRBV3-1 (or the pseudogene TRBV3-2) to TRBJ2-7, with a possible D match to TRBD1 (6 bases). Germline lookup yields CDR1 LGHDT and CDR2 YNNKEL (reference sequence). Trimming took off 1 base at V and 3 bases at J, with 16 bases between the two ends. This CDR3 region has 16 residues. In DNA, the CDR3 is TGTGCCAGCAGCCAAGCAACGGCAGGGGCTGGCTACGAGCAGTACTTC. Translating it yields CASSQATAGAGYEQYF.

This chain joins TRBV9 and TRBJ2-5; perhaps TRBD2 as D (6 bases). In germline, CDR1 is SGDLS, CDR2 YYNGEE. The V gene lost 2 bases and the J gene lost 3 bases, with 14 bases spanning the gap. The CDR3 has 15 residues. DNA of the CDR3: TGTGCCAGCAGCGTTAGCGGACCGCAGGAAGAGACCCAGTACTTC. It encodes CASSVSGPQEETQYF.

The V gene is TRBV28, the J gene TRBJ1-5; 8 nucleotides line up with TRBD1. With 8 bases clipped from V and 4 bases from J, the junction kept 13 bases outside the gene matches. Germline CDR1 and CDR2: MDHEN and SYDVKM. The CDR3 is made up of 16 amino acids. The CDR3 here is CASSTSGQEENQPQHF. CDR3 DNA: TGTGCCAGCTCTACCTCGGGACAGGAGGAAAATCAGCCCCAGCATTTT.

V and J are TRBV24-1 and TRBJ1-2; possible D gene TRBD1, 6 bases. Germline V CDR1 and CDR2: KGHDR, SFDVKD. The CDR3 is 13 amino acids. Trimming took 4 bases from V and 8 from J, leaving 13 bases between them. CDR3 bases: TGTGCCACCAGTGAGTCCTACAGGGACGGCTACACCTTC. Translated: CATSESYRDGYTF.